These 27 T cell receptor beta chains share one sample of origin, sequenced in a study of OX40 agonist ivuxolimab in advanced cancers. TCRdb's table, derived via immunoSEQ multiplex PCR, lists solely in-frame clones and lacks some. The sample records tens of thousands of clones, approximately 91% being singletons. The sequencing used CD4+ or CD8+ T cells sorted from blood, collected in a trial of the OX40 agonist ivuxolimab. These receptors came from an adult with an advanced solid tumor such as melanoma, head and neck, liver or kidney cancer.

This clone showed up just once. The V and J genes are TRBV7-2 and TRBJ2-7, with D possibly matching TRBD2 (6 bases). The length of the CDR3 is 15 residues. Trimming took 4 bases from V and 0 from J, leaving 13 bases between them. Germline V gene sequence: CDR1 SGHTA, CDR2 FQGNSA. For the CDR3, the DNA is TGTGCCAGCAGCTGGGGGTTAGCGGTCTCCTACGAGCAGTACTTC. Protein: CASSWGLAVSYEQYF.

This clone appeared once. The chain has TRBV19 and TRBJ2-2; unclear D gene. This CDR3 region has 14 residues. Deletions cut 5 bases from V and 2 bases from J, with 9 bases between. Germline V gene lookup returns CDR1 LNHDA and CDR2 SQIVND (reference sequence). The CDR3 is CASSWVSNTGELFF. CDR3 DNA: TGTGCCAGTAGTTGGGTCAGTAACACCGGGGAGCTGTTTTTT.

V gene TRBV27 combines with J gene TRBJ2-7; 12 nucleotides line up with TRBD1. Germline CDR1 is MNHEY and CDR2 is SMNVEV (reference sequence). This CDR3 region has 15 residues. With V trimmed by 4 bases and J by 7 bases, 8 bases remained unmatched. As DNA, the CDR3 is TGTGCCAGCAGTTCGTGGGGGACAGGGGGCCTGGAGCAGTACTTC. Its protein is CASSSWGTGGLEQYF.

The rearrangement links TRBV4-1 to TRBJ1-5; 8 nucleotides agree with TRBD1. CDR1 is MGHRA and CDR2 is YSYEKL in the germline V gene. The CDR3 is 15 residues long. The ends lost 0 bases at V and 7 bases at J; junction bases unmatched: 5. This CDR3 is CASSQERTGLQPQHF. Written as DNA, the CDR3 is TGCGCCAGCAGCCAAGAACGGACAGGGTTACAGCCCCAGCATTTT.

This rearrangement joins TRBV18 to TRBJ2-7, with 9 bases fitting TRBD1. This CDR3 contains 14 residues. Trimming cost V 6 bases and J 5 bases; bases outside gene matches: 8. The V gene's germline CDR1 is KGHSH and CDR2 LQKENI. The DNA of the CDR3 is TGTGCCAGCTCGGACAACAGGGGGCCAAACGAGCAGTACTTC. It is translated as CASSDNRGPNEQYF.

The rearrangement joins TRBV29-1 to TRBJ2-3; weak D call: TRBD2 (6 bases). This CDR3 is built from 13 residues. Trimming took 4 bases from V and 1 from J, leaving 9 bases between them. Germline assignment: CDR1 SQVTM and CDR2 ANQGSEA. The CDR3 loop is CSVVADGTDTQYF. The CDR3 nucleotides read TGCAGCGTTGTAGCGGACGGCACAGATACGCAGTATTTT.

V and J are TRBV2 and TRBJ2-7; 9 positions match TRBD2. Trimming cost V 5 bases and J 6 bases; bases outside gene matches: 5. This CDR3 region has 13 residues. Germline V CDR1 and CDR2: SNHLY, FYNNEI. This chain's CDR3 is CASSPGTSPEQYF. The DNA for the CDR3 is TGTGCCAGCAGTCCCGGGACTAGCCCCGAGCAGTACTTC.

The genes are TRBV11-2 and TRBJ2-5; TRBD1 is a possible D gene (6 bases). The ends were cut back, 5 bases at V and 0 bases at J, with 10 bases in the middle. CDR1 and CDR2 from the germline V gene are SGHAT and FQNNGV. This CDR3 region has 14 residues. CDR3 region: CASSANRDQETQYF. The CDR3, as DNA: TGTGCCAGCAGCGCCAACAGGGACCAAGAGACCCAGTACTTC.

The chain is built from TRBV19 and TRBJ2-7, with 8 bases aligning to TRBD1. The trim removed 4 bases at V and 2 bases at J, leaving 1 base unmatched. Germline V gene sequence: CDR1 LNHDA, CDR2 SQIVND (reference sequence). The CDR3 totals 13 residues. In DNA, the CDR3 is TGTGCCAGTAGTAAGACAGGGGCCTACGAGCAGTACTTC. Protein: CASSKTGAYEQYF.

The chain couples TRBV5-1 to TRBJ2-5; tentatively, D is TRBD1 (6 bases). CDR1 SGHRS and CDR2 YFSETQ come from the germline V gene. V lost 4 bases and J lost 3, with 10 bases in between. This CDR3 is built from 13 residues. CDR3 sequence reads: CASSKGQKETQYF. CDR3 bases: TGCGCCAGCAGCAAGGGACAAAAAGAGACCCAGTACTTC.

The chain couples TRBV7-2 to TRBJ2-2; D perhaps matches TRBD1 (5 bases). The CDR3 has 16 residues. V dropped 5 bases and J dropped 0 bases, with 13 bases sitting between them. Germline V gene lookup returns CDR1 SGHTA and CDR2 FQGNSA. The CDR3, as DNA: TGTGCCAGCAGCCTTCAGGGTCCAGCGAACACCGGGGAGCTGTTTTTT. This encodes CASSLQGPANTGELFF.

The gene calls are TRBV6-1 and TRBJ2-1, with 8 bases that match TRBD2. The CDR3 is 16 residues long. Germline loops: CDR1 MNHNS, CDR2 SASEGT. Losses at the gene ends were 6 bases for V and 0 bases for J; bases not matched to a gene: 7. CDR3 nucleotides: TGTGCCAGCAGGGAAAGCGGGACTAGCTCCTACAATGAGCAGTTCTTC. Its translation is CASRESGTSSYNEQFF.

J is TRBJ2-7 and V is TRBV6-5; perhaps TRBD1 as D (7 bases). V was cut by 7 bases and J by 0 bases, with 16 bases left in between. The germline gives CDR1 MNHEY, CDR2 SVGAGI. CDR3 length: 15 residues. CDR3 bases: TGTGCCAGCAAAGAGGGGGGACAGACCTCCTACGAGCAGTACTTC. Its translation is CASKEGGQTSYEQYF.

The V call is TRBV7-3, the J call TRBJ1-5; 10 bases agree with TRBD1. The CDR3 contains 15 residues. V lost 3 bases, J lost 6 bases, and 5 bases stayed unmatched. CDR1 SGHTA and CDR2 FQGTGA come from the germline V gene. The DNA for the CDR3 is TGTGCCAGCAGCTTGACAGGGGGCGCGGGTCAGCCCCAGCATTTT. Its translation: CASSLTGGAGQPQHF.

The J gene is TRBJ2-5, the V gene TRBV19, with TRBD1 matching over 8 bases. With V trimmed by 2 bases and J by 2 bases, 1 base remained unmatched. There are 14 residues in the CDR3. CDR1 and CDR2 from the germline V gene are LNHDA and SQIVND (reference sequence). CDR3 DNA: TGTGCCAGTAGTATAAGACAGGGGCAAGAGACCCAGTACTTC. This sequence encodes CASSIRQGQETQYF.

The chain carries TRBV5-1 and TRBJ2-4; TRBD2 matches 10 bases. The CDR3 runs 13 residues. Per the germline V gene, CDR1 is SGHRS and CDR2 is YFSETQ. V was clipped by 4 bases and J by 15 bases; unmatched bases: 10. The CDR3 loop reads CASSLPTSGNLYF. CDR3 DNA: TGCGCCAGCAGCCTCCCCACTAGCGGGAATCTGTACTTC.

The gene calls are TRBV29-1 and TRBJ2-7, with TRBD2 matching over 10 bases. Trimming at V came to 7 bases and at J to 1 base, leaving 4 bases not matched to a gene. The CDR3 length is 13 residues. The germline V gene encodes CDR1 SQVTM and CDR2 ANQGSEA. CDR3 region: CSAETSGSYEQYF. CDR3 nucleotide sequence: TGCAGCGCCGAGACTAGCGGGTCCTACGAGCAGTACTTC.

The V gene is TRBV7-2, the J gene TRBJ2-5; TRBD2 aligns across 16 bases. Germline loops: CDR1 SGHTA, CDR2 FQGNSA. The CDR3 length is 16 residues. V lost 4 bases, J lost 5 bases, and 4 bases stayed unmatched. The CDR3 reads CASSWGLAGGEETQYF. The CDR3 DNA follows: TGTGCCAGCAGCTGGGGACTAGCGGGAGGGGAGGAGACCCAGTACTTC.

V usage is TRBV10-3 and J usage is TRBJ2-7; 9 bases agree with TRBD2. Trimming took 5 bases from V and 4 from J; bases not matched to a gene: 6. The length of the CDR3 is 14 residues. In germline, CDR1 is ENHRY, CDR2 SYGVKD. CDR3 region: CAISRAGGGYEQYF. DNA of the CDR3: TGTGCCATCAGTCGAGCGGGGGGCGGGTACGAGCAGTACTTC.

V and J are TRBV11-2 and TRBJ2-2; 11 bases are a match to TRBD2. This CDR3 spans 16 amino acids. The V and J ends lost 4 bases and 1 base, in that order; junction bases with no gene match: 2. In germline, CDR1 is SGHAT, CDR2 FQNNGV. The CDR3 DNA reads as TGTGCCAGCAGCTCCGGGACTAGCGGGAACACCGGGGAGCTGTTTTTT. Amino acids: CASSSGTSGNTGELFF. Full variable domain (rest looked up from reference TRBV11-2 and TRBJ2-2): EAGVAQSPRYKIIEKRQSVAFWCNPISGHATLYWYQQILGQGPKLLIQFQNNGVVDDSQLPKDRFSAERLKGVDSTLKIQPAKLEDSAVYLCASSSGTSGNTGELFFGEGSRLTVL.

Only one count was recorded for this clone. This chain uses TRBV6-5 with TRBJ1-6, with 8 bases fitting TRBD1. V shed 0 bases and J 16 bases; nucleotides not matched to a gene: 2. The CDR3 covers 12 residues. Germline V gene lookup returns CDR1 MNHEY and CDR2 SVGAGI. The CDR3 reads CASSYSGQELHF. CDR3 nucleotide sequence: TGTGCCAGCAGTTACTCGGGACAGGAGCTCCACTTT.

The chain employs TRBV6-5 and TRBJ2-1, with D hard to call. Deletions cut 0 bases from V and 3 bases from J, with 6 bases between. The CDR3 has 14 residues. The germline V gene encodes CDR1 MNHEY and CDR2 SVGAGI. The CDR3 here is CASSYSRFYNEQFF. The CDR3 nucleotides read TGTGCCAGCAGTTACTCGAGATTCTACAATGAGCAGTTCTTC.

This sequence joins TRBV5-1 and TRBJ1-6, with D unresolved. The germline V and J ends were trimmed by 0 bases and 8 bases, with 6 bases remaining between them. CDR1 SGHRS and CDR2 YFSETQ come from the germline V gene. The CDR3 runs 13 residues. The CDR3 sequence is CASSLAGDSPLHF. The CDR3, as DNA: TGCGCCAGCAGCTTGGCCGGGGATTCACCCCTCCACTTT.

Comment on this clone: One end of the junction does not line up with germline, which may come from a read error. V gene TRBV5-1 combines with J gene TRBJ2-2; a weak D match, TRBD1 (7 bases). This CDR3 comprises 16 residues. The germline V gene encodes CDR1 SGHRS and CDR2 YFSETQ. The CDR3 protein is CASSLGAGGNSGELFF. The CDR3 coding sequence is TGCGCCAGCAGCTTGGGGGCAGGGGGGAACTCCGGGGAGCTGTTTTTT.

The J gene is TRBJ2-7, the V gene TRBV12-2; the table assigns TRBD2, which was not confirmed against the DNA. TRBV12-2 is an annotated pseudogene. The CDR3 contains 15 residues. CDR3: CASRDRTSRYYEQYF. DNA for the CDR3: TGTGCAAGTCGCGACCGGACTAGCAGATACTACGAGCAGTACTTC.

J is TRBJ2-7 and V is TRBV28, with 8 bases fitting TRBD2. This CDR3 has 16 amino acids. J gave up 0 bases and V 5 bases, and 9 bases lay outside the gene matches. In germline, CDR1 is MDHEN, CDR2 SYDVKM. The chain's CDR3 is CASSTHGGTSSYEQYF. CDR3 DNA: TGTGCCAGCAGTACTCATGGCGGGACTAGCTCCTACGAGCAGTACTTC.

The chain recombines TRBV5-4 with TRBJ2-1; TRBD2 aligns across 7 bases. This CDR3 comprises 14 residues. V dropped 6 bases and J dropped 10; count of bases not matched to a gene: 13. Germline CDR1 SGHNT, CDR2 YYREEE (reference sequence). CDR3 in amino acids: CASNPGHSREEQFF. In nucleotides, the CDR3 is TGTGCCAGCAACCCCGGACACTCGCGGGAGGAGCAGTTCTTC.